Shown below are 25 T cell receptor beta chains from a single sample sequenced in a study of cytomegalovirus exposure and HLA in healthy donors. PCR involved 60 Vbeta and 13 Jbeta primers. Profiling relied on immunoSEQ multiplex PCR, and the TCRdb table lists in-frame clones only, not all of them. The sample includes around 150,000 clones, around 84% of them seen just once. Sequencing was performed on PBMCs. Receptors were obtained from a man aged 18 to 29 in good health and CMV-seropositive.

The chain uses TRBV5-1 and TRBJ1-5, with 7 bases identical to TRBD1. Germline lookup yields CDR1 SGHRS and CDR2 YFSETQ. This CDR3 contains 15 residues. V lost 2 bases and J lost 4; bases outside the gene matches: 6. CDR3 region: CASSFGTDNNQPQHF. Written as DNA, the CDR3 is TGCGCCAGCAGCTTCGGGACAGACAATAATCAGCCCCAGCATTTT.

The chain links TRBV5-1 to TRBJ1-1, with D uncertain. The germline gives CDR1 SGHRS, CDR2 YFSETQ. This CDR3 region has 14 residues. Trimming took off 3 bases at V and 0 bases at J, with 9 bases between the two ends. The CDR3 nucleotides read TGCGCCAGCAGCTCGGTCGGGGTGAACACTGAAGCTTTCTTT. Its protein product is CASSSVGVNTEAFF.

The V call is TRBV5-1, the J call TRBJ2-1; tentative D call: TRBD1 (6 bases). The V gene lost 0 bases and the J gene lost 1 base, with 8 bases spanning the gap. The germline V gene encodes CDR1 SGHRS and CDR2 YFSETQ. CDR3 length: 15 amino acids. The CDR3 coding sequence is TGCGCCAGCAGCTTGGAGGGGACATCCTACAATGAGCAGTTCTTC. Encoded protein: CASSLEGTSYNEQFF. Full variable domain (remainder filled in from reference TRBV5-1 and TRBJ2-1): KAGVTQTPRYLIKTRGQQVTLSCSPISGHRSVSWYQQTPGQGLQFLFEYFSETQRNKGNFPGRFSGRQFSNSRSEMNVSTLELGDSALYLCASSLEGTSYNEQFFGPGTRLTVL.

On this clone itself: Other DNA variants within this sample encode the same CDR3. The genes are TRBV15 and TRBJ1-6, with D perhaps TRBD1 (5 bases). The CDR3 covers 13 residues. V dropped 0 bases and J dropped 10 bases, with 7 bases sitting between them. Germline CDR1 and CDR2: LNHNV and YYDKDF (reference sequence). CDR3 residues: CATSRDGGSPLHF. DNA for the CDR3: TGTGCCACCAGCAGAGATGGGGGGTCACCCCTCCACTTT.

The chain combines TRBV7-2 with TRBJ2-1, with TRBD2 matching 8 bases. The CDR3 totals 16 residues. The V gene's germline CDR1 is SGHTA and CDR2 FQGNSA. The J segment lost 6 bases and the V segment lost 4 bases, leaving 11 bases of the junction unmatched. For the CDR3, the DNA is TGTGCCAGCAGCTCAGCCGGGACTAGGTCGTCCAATGAGCAGTTCTTC. Translating it yields CASSSAGTRSSNEQFF.

The V and J genes are TRBV15 and TRBJ1-1; D gene uncertain. V gave up 0 bases and J gave up 0 bases, with 11 bases separating them. Germline lookup yields CDR1 LNHNV and CDR2 YYDKDF (reference sequence). The CDR3 has 16 residues. The CDR3 coding sequence is TGTGCCACCAGCAGAGATCGAGGTCCGGTGAACACTGAAGCTTTCTTT. Protein product: CATSRDRGPVNTEAFF.

The V and J genes are TRBV7-2 and TRBJ1-2; no clear D. Per the germline V gene, CDR1 is SGHTA and CDR2 is FQGNSA. This CDR3 has 12 amino acids. Trimming stripped 5 bases from V and 6 bases from J, with 10 bases between. The CDR3 DNA follows: TGTGCCAGCAGCACCGACTGGAATGGCTACACCTTC. It codes for CASSTDWNGYTF.

This sequence joins TRBV13 and TRBJ2-7; possibly TRBD1 for D (6 bases). The CDR3 loop spans 13 amino acids. Germline assignment: CDR1 PRHDT and CDR2 FYEKMQ (reference sequence). The V and J ends lost 4 bases and 2 bases respectively, with 9 bases between them. The CDR3 nucleotides are TGTGCCAGCAGCTATGGACAGCCCTACGAGCAGTACTTC. Residues: CASSYGQPYEQYF.

The chain carries TRBV5-1 and TRBJ1-1; 9 nucleotides match TRBD1. The CDR3 length is 17 residues. Losses at the gene ends were 0 bases for V and 5 bases for J; bases not matched to a gene: 11. CDR1 and CDR2 (germline): SGHRS, YFSETQ. The DNA for the CDR3 is TGCGCCAGCAGCTTGGTGGGACAGGGCGCCGGTGTGACTGAAGCTTTCTTT. It codes for CASSLVGQGAGVTEAFF.

This clone showed up just once. V usage is TRBV6-5 and J usage is TRBJ2-3; TRBD2 aligns across 14 bases. Germline CDR1 is MNHEY and CDR2 is SVGAGI. V dropped 6 bases and J dropped 6; count of bases not matched to a gene: 5. This CDR3 comprises 15 residues. In DNA, the CDR3 is TGTGCCAGCAGGACTAGCGGGGGGGCCTACGATACGCAGTATTTT. It codes for CASRTSGGAYDTQYF.

This chain joins TRBV28 and TRBJ2-3; D remains unclear. Germline CDR1 and CDR2: MDHEN and SYDVKM. Trimming took off 3 bases at V and 5 bases at J, with 18 bases between the two ends. The CDR3 covers 16 residues. This chain's CDR3 is CASSFSPASLGDTQYF. The DNA for the CDR3 is TGTGCCAGCAGTTTTAGCCCGGCTTCCCTCGGAGATACGCAGTATTTT.

The chain uses TRBV7-9 and TRBJ2-3, with 7 bases identical to TRBD1. V dropped 3 bases and J dropped 6; count of bases not matched to a gene: 9. The CDR3 has 15 amino acids. The V gene's germline CDR1 is SEHNR and CDR2 FQNEAQ (reference sequence). The CDR3 nucleotides read TGTGCCAGCAGCTTCAGACAGGGCGGTTGGGATACGCAGTATTTT. This translates into CASSFRQGGWDTQYF.

The chain recombines TRBV4-1 with TRBJ1-3; TRBD1 aligns across 10 bases. This CDR3 spans 16 amino acids. V was clipped by 6 bases and J by 4 bases; unmatched bases: 9. Germline CDR1 MGHRA, CDR2 YSYEKL. The CDR3 bases are TGCGCCAGCAGTCTCGGGACAGGGGAAGCCGGAAACACCATATATTTT. Translation gives CASSLGTGEAGNTIYF.

The chain combines TRBV19 with TRBJ1-2; 10 bases align to TRBD1. The CDR3 sequence is 17 residues long. The germline gives CDR1 LNHDA, CDR2 SQIVND (reference sequence). The CDR3 loop reads CASLEGDRGDSNYGYTF. The CDR3 region has the DNA TGTGCTTCCCTTGAAGGGGACAGGGGCGATAGCAACTATGGCTACACCTTC.

The chain employs TRBV7-9 and TRBJ1-1; no firm D call. This CDR3 comprises 14 residues. V lost 3 bases and J 3 bases, leaving 11 bases between the germline ends. Germline-derived CDR1 and CDR2 are SEHNR and FQNEAQ (reference sequence). This CDR3 reads CASSFLGGYTEAFF. The CDR3 DNA reads as TGTGCCAGCAGCTTTCTGGGAGGGTACACTGAAGCTTTCTTT.

This chain joins TRBV10-3 and TRBJ1-1; TRBD1 agrees at 10 bases. The V gene end was trimmed by 5 bases and the J gene end by 4 bases; junction bases not matched to a gene: 7. The length of the CDR3 is 15 residues. The V gene's germline CDR1 is ENHRY and CDR2 SYGVKD. The CDR3 protein is CAISRGRQGATEAFF. CDR3 DNA: TGTGCCATCAGTCGGGGCCGACAGGGGGCCACTGAAGCTTTCTTT.

The chain links TRBV19 to TRBJ1-5; D gene ambiguous. The CDR3 runs to 16 residues. CDR1 is LNHDA and CDR2 is SQIVND in the germline V gene (reference sequence). Trimming cost V 0 bases and J 2 bases, with 11 bases left between them. The CDR3 protein is CASSIDAVMGNQPQHF. Written as DNA, the CDR3 is TGTGCCAGTAGTATAGATGCAGTGATGGGCAATCAGCCCCAGCATTTT.

The rearrangement uses TRBV10-3 and TRBJ2-7; tentatively, D is TRBD2 (7 bases). The CDR3 contains 14 residues. CDR1 and CDR2 (germline): ENHRY, SYGVKD. V was pared by 8 bases and J by 2 bases, with 16 bases between. DNA of the CDR3: TGTGCCATCCTTTCGGCGGGGGACACCTACGAGCAGTACTTC. Translating it yields CAILSAGDTYEQYF.

This chain uses TRBV5-1 with TRBJ2-5, with 7 bases that match TRBD2. CDR1 SGHRS and CDR2 YFSETQ come from the germline V gene. The V and J ends lost 2 bases and 3 bases, in that order; junction bases with no gene match: 4. The CDR3 covers 14 residues. This CDR3 reads CASSFFAGEETQYF. The CDR3 nucleotides read TGCGCCAGCAGCTTCTTTGCGGGGGAAGAGACCCAGTACTTC.

V gene TRBV7-2 combines with J gene TRBJ1-1; a possible D gene is TRBD1 (6 bases). The CDR3 is 14 residues long. Germline CDR1 reads SGHTA; CDR2 reads FQGNSA. V lost 2 bases, J lost 5 bases, and 12 bases lay in between. The CDR3 sequence is CASSLTQGSTEAFF. The CDR3 DNA follows: TGTGCCAGCAGCTTAACACAGGGATCGACTGAAGCTTTCTTT.

The sample holds a few counts of this clone. Sequence at one end of the junction differs from germline and may be a read error. The rearrangement joins TRBV7-7 to TRBJ1-5; D perhaps matches TRBD1 (6 bases). CDR3 length: 16 amino acids. The germline V gene encodes CDR1 SSHAT and CDR2 FNYEAQ (reference sequence). CDR3 sequence (DNA): TGTGCTAGCAGACGGACAGCGTTTTATAGCAATCAGCCCCAGCATTTT. Protein: CASRRTAFYSNQPQHF.

The table lists this clone with a count of one. The chain recombines TRBV6-5 with TRBJ2-5; 7 bases align to TRBD1. The CDR3 is 15 amino acids. Germline loops: CDR1 MNHEY, CDR2 SVGAGI. V dropped 0 bases and J dropped 1; count of bases not matched to a gene: 2. In DNA form, the CDR3 reads TGTGCCAGCAGTTACTCACAGGGGCCCCAAGAGACCCAGTACTTC. It yields the protein CASSYSQGPQETQYF.

A note on this clone: Additional DNA sequences in this sample encode the identical CDR3. The rearrangement joins TRBV7-2 to TRBJ2-7; D remains ambiguous. In germline, CDR1 is SGHTA, CDR2 FQGNSA. The V gene lost 3 bases and the J gene lost 4 bases, with 4 bases spanning the gap. This CDR3 has 11 amino acids. This chain's CDR3 is CASSFNYEQYF. DNA for the CDR3: TGTGCCAGCAGCTTTAATTACGAGCAGTACTTC.

The CDR3 nucleotides are TGTGCCATCAGTGAATCCAGGGTAAAGAGCGAGCAGTACTTC. Amino acid sequence: CAISESRVKSEQYF. The chain carries TRBV10-3 and TRBJ2-7; tentative D call: TRBD1 (5 bases). Trimming stripped 3 bases from V and 6 bases from J, with 15 bases between. Germline assignment: CDR1 ENHRY and CDR2 SYGVKD. The CDR3 is made up of 14 amino acids.

The genes are TRBV7-3 and TRBJ2-5; 9 nucleotides match TRBD1. V lost 1 base, J lost 5 bases, and 5 bases stayed unmatched. Germline CDR1 is SGHTA and CDR2 is FQGTGA. The CDR3 extends over 15 amino acids. This CDR3 reads CASSLSGTGYETQYF. CDR3 DNA: TGTGCCAGCAGCTTAAGTGGGACAGGGTATGAGACCCAGTACTTC.